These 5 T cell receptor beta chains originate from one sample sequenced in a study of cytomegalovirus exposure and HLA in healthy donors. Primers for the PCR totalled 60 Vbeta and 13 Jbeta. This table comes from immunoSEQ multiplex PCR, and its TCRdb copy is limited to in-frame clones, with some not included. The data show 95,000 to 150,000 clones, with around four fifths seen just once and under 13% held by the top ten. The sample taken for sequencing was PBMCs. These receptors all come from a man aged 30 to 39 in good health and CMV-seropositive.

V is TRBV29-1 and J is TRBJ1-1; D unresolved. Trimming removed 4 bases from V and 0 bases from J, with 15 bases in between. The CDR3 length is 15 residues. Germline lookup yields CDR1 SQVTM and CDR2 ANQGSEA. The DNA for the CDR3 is TGCAGCGTTGCGGCACAGACGAACATGAACACTGAAGCTTTCTTT. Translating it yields CSVAAQTNMNTEAFF. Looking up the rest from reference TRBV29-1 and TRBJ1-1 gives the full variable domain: SAVISQKPSRDICQRGTSLTIQCQVDSQVTMMFWYRQQPGQSLTLIATANQGSEATYESGFVIDKFPISRPNLTFSTLTVSNMSPEDSSIYLCSVAAQTNMNTEAFFGQGTRLTVV.

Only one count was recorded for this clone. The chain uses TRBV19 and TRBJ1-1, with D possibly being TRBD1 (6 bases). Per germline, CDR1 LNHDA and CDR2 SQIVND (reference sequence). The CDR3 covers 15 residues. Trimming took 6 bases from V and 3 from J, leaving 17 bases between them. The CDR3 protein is CASRSPGQRDTEAFF. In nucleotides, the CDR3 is TGTGCCAGTAGGTCACCGGGACAAAGGGACACTGAAGCTTTCTTT. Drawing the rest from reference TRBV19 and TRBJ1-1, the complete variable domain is DGGITQSPKYLFRKEGQNVTLSCEQNLNHDAMYWYRQDPGQGLRLIYYSQIVNDFQKGDIAEGYSVSREKKESFPLTVTSAQKNPTAFYLCASRSPGQRDTEAFFGQGTRLTVV.

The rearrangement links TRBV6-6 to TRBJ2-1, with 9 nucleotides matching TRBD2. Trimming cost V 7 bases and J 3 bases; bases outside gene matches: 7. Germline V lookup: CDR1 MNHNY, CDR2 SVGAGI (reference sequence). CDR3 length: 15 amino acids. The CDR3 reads CASTLAGEGYNEQFF. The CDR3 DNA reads TGTGCCAGCACCTTAGCGGGAGAGGGCTACAATGAGCAGTTCTTC.

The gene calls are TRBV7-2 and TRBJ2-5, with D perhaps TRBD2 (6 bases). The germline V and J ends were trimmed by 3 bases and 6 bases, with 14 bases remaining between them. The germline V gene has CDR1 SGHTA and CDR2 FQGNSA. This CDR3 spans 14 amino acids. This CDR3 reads CASSFRRGGQTQYF. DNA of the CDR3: TGTGCCAGCAGCTTCCGACGCGGAGGGCAGACCCAGTACTTC.

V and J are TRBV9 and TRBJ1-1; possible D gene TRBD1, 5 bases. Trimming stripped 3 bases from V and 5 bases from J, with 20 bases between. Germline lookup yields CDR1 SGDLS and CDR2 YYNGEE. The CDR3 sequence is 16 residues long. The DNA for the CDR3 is TGTGCCAGCAGCGAACCCCTTGGGGGGAGAGGTACTGAAGCTTTCTTT. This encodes CASSEPLGGRGTEAFF.